This TCR beta chain was captured by sequencing in a study of T cells in Graves' hyperthyroidism and ophthalmopathy. The study left out patients who had uncontrolled infection, other autoimmune disease, pregnancy or lactation. The sample holds many counts of this clonotype. Template material for amplifying TCR beta CDR3 regions consisted of RNA transcripts. Carried out on the TCR CDR3, a first-round RT-PCR used the HTBI primer set. TCRdb called the multiplex PCR reads again in MiXCR, with one record for every CDR3 protein. Found here are about 420,000 distinct CDR3 sequences, about 13% of them singletons; the top ten hold approximately 5.3%. Trimming took 3 bases from V and 4 from J, leaving 6 bases between them. The CDR3 consists of 11 residues. In germline, CDR1 is SQVTM, CDR2 ANQGSEA.

The sequencing sample was made of blood. The chain combines TRBV29-1 with TRBJ1-1; the D is unclear. This clonotype was sampled from a woman aged 18-29 years with Graves' hyperthyroidism. CDR3 sequence reads: CSVDRGTEAFF. The CDR3, as DNA: TGCAGCGTTGACCGGGGCACTGAAGCTTTCTTT. Full variable domain (remainder filled in from reference TRBV29-1 and TRBJ1-1): SAVISQKPSRDICQRGTSLTIQCQVDSQVTMMFWYRQQPGQSLTLIATANQGSEATYESGFVIDKFPISRPNLTFSTLTVSNMSPEDSSIYLCSVDRGTEAFFGQGTRLTVV.